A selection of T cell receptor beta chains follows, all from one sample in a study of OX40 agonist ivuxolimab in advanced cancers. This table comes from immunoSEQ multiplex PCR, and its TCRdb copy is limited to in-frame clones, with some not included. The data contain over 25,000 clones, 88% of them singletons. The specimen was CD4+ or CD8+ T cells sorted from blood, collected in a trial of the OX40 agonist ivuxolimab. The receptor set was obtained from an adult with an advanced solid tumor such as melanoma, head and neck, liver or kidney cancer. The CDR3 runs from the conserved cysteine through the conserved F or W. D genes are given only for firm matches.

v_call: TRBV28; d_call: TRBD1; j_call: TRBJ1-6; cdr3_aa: CASSPTGGFSPLHF
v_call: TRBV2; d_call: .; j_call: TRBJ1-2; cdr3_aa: CASSTDYGYTF
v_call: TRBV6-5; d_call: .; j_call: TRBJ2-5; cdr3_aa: CASSLEEGSQETQYF
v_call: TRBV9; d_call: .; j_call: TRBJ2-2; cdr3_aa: CASSENTGELFF
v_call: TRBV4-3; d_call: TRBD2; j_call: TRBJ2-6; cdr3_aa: CASSQSMGRDSGANVLTF
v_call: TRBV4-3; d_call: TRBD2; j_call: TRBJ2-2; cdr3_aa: CASTPAGGQNTGELFF
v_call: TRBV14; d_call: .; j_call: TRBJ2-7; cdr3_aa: CASSHTVYEQYF
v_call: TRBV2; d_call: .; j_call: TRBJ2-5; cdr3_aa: CATFGETQYF
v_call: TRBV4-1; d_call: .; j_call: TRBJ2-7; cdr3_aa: CASSPLHTYEQYF
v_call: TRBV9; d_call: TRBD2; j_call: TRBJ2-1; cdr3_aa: CASSVGASGGYEQFF
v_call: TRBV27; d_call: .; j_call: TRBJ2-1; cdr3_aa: CASSRDQYNEQFF
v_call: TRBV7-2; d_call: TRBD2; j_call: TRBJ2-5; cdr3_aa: CASGGLANQETQYF
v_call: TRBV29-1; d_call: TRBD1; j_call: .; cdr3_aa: CSVEVWDSSYEQYF
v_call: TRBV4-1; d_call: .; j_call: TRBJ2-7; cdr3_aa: CASSQDDGEQYF
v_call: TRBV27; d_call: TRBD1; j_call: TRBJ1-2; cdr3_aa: CASSLGPPRQGSPYGYTF
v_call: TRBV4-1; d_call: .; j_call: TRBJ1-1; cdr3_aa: CASSQESLLTDANTEAFF
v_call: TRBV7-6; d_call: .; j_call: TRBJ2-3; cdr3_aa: CASSPEITDTQYF
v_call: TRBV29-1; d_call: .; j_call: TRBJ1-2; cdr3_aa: CSVGTVNYGYTF
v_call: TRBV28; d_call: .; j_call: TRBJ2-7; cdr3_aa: CASSPRPGQGRSYEQYF
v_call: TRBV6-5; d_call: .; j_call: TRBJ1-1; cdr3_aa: CASRANTEAFF
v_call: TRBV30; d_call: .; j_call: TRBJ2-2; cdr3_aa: CAWSVERITGELFF
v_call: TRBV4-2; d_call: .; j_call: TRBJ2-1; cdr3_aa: CASSQLPYNEQFF
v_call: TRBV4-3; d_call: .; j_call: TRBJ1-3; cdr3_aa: CASSQTTGGKGSGNTIYF
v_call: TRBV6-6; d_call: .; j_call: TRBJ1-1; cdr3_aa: CASSWTGHTEAFF
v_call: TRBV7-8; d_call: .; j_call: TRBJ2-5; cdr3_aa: CASSLAVLEETQYF
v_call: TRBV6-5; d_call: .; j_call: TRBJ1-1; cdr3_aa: CASSYAGEAFF
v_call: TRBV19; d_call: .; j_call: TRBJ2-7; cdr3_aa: CASSITSGYEQYF
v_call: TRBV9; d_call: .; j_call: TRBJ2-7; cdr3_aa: CASSAEAGMSGQYF
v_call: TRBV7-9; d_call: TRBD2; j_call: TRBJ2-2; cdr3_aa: CASSLLADYTGELFF
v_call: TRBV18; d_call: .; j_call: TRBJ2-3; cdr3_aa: CASSLMTAGSADTQYF
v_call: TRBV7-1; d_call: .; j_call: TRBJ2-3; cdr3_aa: CASSPPSTDTQYF
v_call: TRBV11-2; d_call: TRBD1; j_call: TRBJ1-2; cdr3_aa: CASSLGQGYGYTF
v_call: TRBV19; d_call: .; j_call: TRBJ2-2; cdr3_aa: CASSGGPLNTGELFF
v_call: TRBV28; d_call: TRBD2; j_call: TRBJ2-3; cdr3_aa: CASSQERGESTDTQYF